A single T cell receptor (beta chain) is shown here with its context. The V gene's germline CDR1 is LNHDA and CDR2 SQIVND (reference sequence). This CDR3 has 15 residues. V shed 4 bases and J 3 bases; nucleotides not matched to a gene: 6. The data stem from a study of blood T cell repertoires in COVID-19. Sequencing used immunoSEQ multiplex PCR; TCRdb keeps in-frame clones, though not all of them. In the table there are around 250,000 clones, about 91% of which are singletons. The chain uses TRBV19 and TRBJ2-7, with 10 nucleotides matching TRBD2. The sequenced sample consisted of PBMCs or T cells enriched from blood (not recorded which). This clonotype originated in a woman aged 35 to 49 with acute COVID-19. CDR3 sequence (DNA): TGTGCCAGTAGTAGTGGGACTAGCGAATACTACGAGCAGTACTTC. Translation: CASSSGTSEYYEQYF.